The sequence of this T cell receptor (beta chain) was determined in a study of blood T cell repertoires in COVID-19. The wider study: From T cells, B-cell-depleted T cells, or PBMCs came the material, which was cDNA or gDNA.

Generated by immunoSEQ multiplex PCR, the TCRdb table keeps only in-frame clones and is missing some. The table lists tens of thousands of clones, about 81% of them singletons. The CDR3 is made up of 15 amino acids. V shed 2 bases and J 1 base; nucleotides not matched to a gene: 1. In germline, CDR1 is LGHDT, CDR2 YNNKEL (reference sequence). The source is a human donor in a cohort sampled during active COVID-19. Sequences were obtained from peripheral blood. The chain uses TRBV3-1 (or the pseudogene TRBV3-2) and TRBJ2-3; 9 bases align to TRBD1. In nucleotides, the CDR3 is TGTGCCAGCAGCCAACGGACAGGGGGCACAGATACGCAGTATTTT. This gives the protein CASSQRTGGTDTQYF.